This T cell receptor (beta chain) was observed in a study of human T cells and chemical hapten exposure. Study-level background: Chiefly female patients presented with alopecia areata, totalis or universalis. Study-level points and caveats: Those TCRs sitting above 1 in 1000 frequency stayed the same with DPC sensitization.

MiXCR, applied by TCRdb to the RACE reads, yields one record per CDR3 protein. The sample has around 160,000 distinct CDR3 sequences, about 15% seen once; the top ten hold about 1.7%. About this clonotype itself: The antigen is undetermined. This may be a read error: a much more frequent sequence differs by one nucleotide.

This CDR3 is built from 16 residues. CDR1 and CDR2 from the germline V gene are MDHEN and SYDVKM. J lost 7 bases, V lost 5 bases, and 13 bases had no gene match. Time point noted: patch test 1, 2 weeks after DPC sensitization. Regarding treatment: therapeutic diphenylcyclopropenone sensitization with weekly scalp DPC. Here the sequenced sample was whole blood, taken in connection with sensitization to the hapten diphenylcyclopropenone (DPC). This receptor was identified in a woman aged 30 to 39 with alopecia areata. Some clones in this sample may be carry-over from other donors' samples. The chain joins TRBV28 to TRBJ2-1; 8 nucleotides align to TRBD2. The CDR3 spells CASSKGGGRSINEQFF. The CDR3 DNA sequence: TGTGCCAGCAGTAAGGGGGGCGGGAGGAGTATAAATGAGCAGTTCTTC. Combining the CDR3 with reference TRBV28 and TRBJ2-1 gives the whole variable domain DVKVTQSSRYLVKRTGEKVFLECVQDMDHENMFWYRQDPGLGLRLIYFSYDVKMKEKGDIPEGYSVSREKKERFSLILESASTNQTSMYLCASSKGGGRSINEQFFGPGTRLTVL.